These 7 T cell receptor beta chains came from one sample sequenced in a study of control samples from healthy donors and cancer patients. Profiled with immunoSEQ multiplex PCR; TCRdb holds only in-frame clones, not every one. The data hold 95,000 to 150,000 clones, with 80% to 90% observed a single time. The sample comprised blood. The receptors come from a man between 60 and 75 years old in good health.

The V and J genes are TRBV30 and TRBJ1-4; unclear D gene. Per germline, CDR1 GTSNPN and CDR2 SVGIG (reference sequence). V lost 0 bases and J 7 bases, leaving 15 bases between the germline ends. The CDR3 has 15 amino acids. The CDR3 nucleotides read TGTGCCTGGAGTGTCGGGCCAGGCGTTCGTGAAAAACTGTTTTTT. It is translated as CAWSVGPGVREKLFF.

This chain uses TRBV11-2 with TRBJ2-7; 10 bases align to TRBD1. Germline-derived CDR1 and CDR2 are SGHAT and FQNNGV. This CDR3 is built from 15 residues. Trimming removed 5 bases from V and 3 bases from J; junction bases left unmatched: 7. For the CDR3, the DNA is TGTGCCAGCAGCCCAACGACAGGGGGCCGCTACGAGCAGTACTTC. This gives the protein CASSPTTGGRYEQYF.

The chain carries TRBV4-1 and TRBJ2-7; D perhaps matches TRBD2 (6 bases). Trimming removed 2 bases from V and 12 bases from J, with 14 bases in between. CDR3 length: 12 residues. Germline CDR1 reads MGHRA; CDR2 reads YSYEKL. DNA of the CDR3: TGCGCCAGCAGCCAAAACGGCGGGGCCACGTACTTC. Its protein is CASSQNGGATYF.

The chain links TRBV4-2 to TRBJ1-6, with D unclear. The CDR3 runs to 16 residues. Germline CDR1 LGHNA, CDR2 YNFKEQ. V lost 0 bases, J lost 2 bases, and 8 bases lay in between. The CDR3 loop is CASSQDTGTYNSPLHF. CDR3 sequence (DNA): TGTGCCAGCAGCCAAGATACCGGGACCTATAATTCACCCCTCCACTTT.

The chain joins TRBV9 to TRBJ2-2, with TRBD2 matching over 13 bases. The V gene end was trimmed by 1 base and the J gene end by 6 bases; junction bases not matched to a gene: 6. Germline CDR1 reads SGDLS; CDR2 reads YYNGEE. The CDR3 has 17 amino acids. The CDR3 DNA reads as TGTGCCAGCAGCGTATTGACTAGCGGGGGGACCGCCGGGGAGCTGTTTTTT. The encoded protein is CASSVLTSGGTAGELFF.

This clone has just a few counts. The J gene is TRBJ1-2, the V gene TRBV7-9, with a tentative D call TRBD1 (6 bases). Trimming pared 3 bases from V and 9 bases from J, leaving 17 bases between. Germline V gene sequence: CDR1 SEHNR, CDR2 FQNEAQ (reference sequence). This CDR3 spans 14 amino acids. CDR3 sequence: CASSFDDGGRSYTF. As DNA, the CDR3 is TGTGCCAGCAGCTTCGATGACGGGGGCCGTAGCTACACCTTC.

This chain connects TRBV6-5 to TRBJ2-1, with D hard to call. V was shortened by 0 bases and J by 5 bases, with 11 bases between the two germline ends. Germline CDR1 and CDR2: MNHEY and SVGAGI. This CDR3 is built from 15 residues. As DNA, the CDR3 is TGTGCCAGCAGTTACTCTGCCGTTTCCAACAATGAGCAGTTCTTC. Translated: CASSYSAVSNNEQFF.